A selection of T cell receptor beta chains follows, all from one sample in a study of shared clonotypes between healthy human individuals. Measured with immunoSEQ multiplex PCR; TCRdb has only the in-frame clones, and not every one. The top ten hold around 1.8% of the sample, which has more than 2 million clones, 80% to 95% seen once. Sequencing used naive CD8+ T cells from PBMCs. Receptors originate from a man aged 18 to 35 in good health. Some clones in this sample may be carry-over from other donors' samples. CDR3s include the opening cysteine and the closing phenylalanine or tryptophan. The order of the fields is CDR3 length, D gene, clone size, J gene, V gene, CDR3 protein, CDR3 DNA. A D gene is named only where the DNA matches it firmly. Clone size is stated in some rows and not others, as once, few, many or a class when expanded.

>16|.|.|TRBJ2-1|TRBV18
CASSPPHRASYNEQFF
TGTGCCAGCTCACCACCACACAGGGCTTCCTACAATGAGCAGTTCTTC
>17|TRBD2|.|TRBJ2-1|TRBV28
CASSSRLAASSYNEQFF
TGTGCCAGCAGTTCAAGACTAGCGGCCAGCTCCTACAATGAGCAGTTCTTC
>12|.|.|TRBJ1-3|TRBV29-1
CSVVLSGNTIYF
TGCAGCGTTGTCCTGTCTGGAAACACCATATATTTT
>16|TRBD2|.|TRBJ2-7|TRBV5-6
CASSLGAGGPIHEQYF
TGTGCCAGCAGCTTGGGGGCGGGAGGGCCAATCCACGAGCAGTACTTC
>16|TRBD2|.|TRBJ2-2|TRBV9
CASSLPREYRTGELFF
TGTGCCAGCAGCCTTCCGCGGGAGTACCGTACCGGGGAGCTGTTTTTT
>16|.|.|TRBJ2-7|TRBV7-8
CASSLAALRGRGEQYF
TGTGCCAGCAGCTTAGCCGCCTTGAGGGGCCGTGGGGAGCAGTACTTC
>14|.|once|TRBJ2-2|TRBV11-2
CASSLWGDTGELFF
TGTGCCAGCAGCTTATGGGGGGACACCGGGGAGCTGTTTTTT
>12|.|once|TRBJ2-2|TRBV19
CASQEHTGELFF
TGTGCCAGTCAGGAGCACACCGGGGAGCTGTTTTTT
>12|.|.|TRBJ2-2|TRBV15
CATSRGAGELFF
TGTGCCACCAGCAGGGGAGCCGGGGAGCTGTTTTTT
>14|.|.|TRBJ2-2|TRBV7-9
CASSPAYFTGELFF
TGTGCCAGCAGCCCCGCCTACTTTACCGGGGAGCTGTTTTTT
>12|.|few|TRBJ1-5|TRBV19
CASSIGGQPQHF
TGTGCCAGTAGTATCGGGGGCCAGCCCCAGCATTTT
>16|TRBD2|.|TRBJ2-2|TRBV13
CASRQITGGATGELFF
TGTGCCAGCAGACAGATAACGGGAGGGGCAACCGGGGAGCTGTTTTTT
>14|.|.|TRBJ1-4|TRBV28
CASKLPREGEKLFF
TGTGCCAGCAAACTACCCCGGGAGGGGGAAAAACTGTTTTTT
>18|.|.|TRBJ1-2|TRBV4-3
CASSLDQGSGALGDGYTF
TGCGCCAGCAGCCTCGATCAGGGCTCAGGGGCACTGGGGGATGGCTACACCTTC
>16|TRBD2|.|TRBJ2-5|TRBV5-1
CASSRKAGGFQETQYF
TGCGCCAGCAGCCGTAAAGCGGGAGGGTTCCAAGAGACCCAGTACTTC
>16|TRBD2|.|TRBJ2-7|TRBV7-8
CASSFPVAGVSYEQYF
TGTGCCAGCAGCTTCCCGGTAGCGGGAGTTTCCTACGAGCAGTACTTC
>16|.|.|TRBJ2-1|TRBV28
CASSSITGSSYNEQFF
TGTGCCAGCAGTTCTATTACAGGGAGCTCCTACAATGAGCAGTTCTTC
>15|.|.|TRBJ2-7|TRBV6-5
CASSMQIGSIHEQYF
TGTGCCAGCAGTATGCAGATCGGTAGTATCCACGAGCAGTACTTC
>11|.|.|TRBJ1-1|TRBV10-3
CATSSGTEAFF
TGTGCCACGTCATCAGGCACTGAAGCTTTCTTT
>16|.|.|TRBJ1-2|TRBV10-3
CAISESNTRANYGYTF
TGTGCCATCAGTGAGTCGAATACAAGAGCTAACTATGGCTACACCTTC
>14|.|.|TRBJ2-5|TRBV28
CASGRDIQQETQYF
TGTGCCAGCGGCCGGGACATTCAGCAAGAGACCCAGTACTTC
>14|.|.|TRBJ2-7|TRBV7-9
CASSSGGTASEQYF
TGTGCCAGCAGCTCGGGTGGAACTGCGTCGGAGCAGTACTTC
>16|TRBD2|.|TRBJ2-5|TRBV2
CASLPRQRGLQETQYF
TGTGCCAGCCTGCCCAGGCAGCGGGGCCTCCAAGAGACCCAGTACTTC
>19|.|.|TRBJ2-5|TRBV19
CASSPEGPIGGNNQETQYF
TGTGCCAGTAGCCCCGAAGGTCCGATTGGCGGGAATAACCAAGAGACCCAGTACTTC
>10|.|.|TRBJ1-2|TRBV2
CASMEDGYTF
TGTGCCAGCATGGAGGATGGCTACACCTTC
>15|.|.|TRBJ2-3|TRBV9
CASEAGRDSTDTQYF
TGTGCCAGCGAGGCCGGACGGGACAGCACAGATACGCAGTATTTT
>12|.|few|TRBJ2-7|TRBV28
CASSLGEYEQYF
TGTGCCAGCAGTTTGGGGGAGTACGAGCAGTACTTC
>16|.|.|TRBJ2-3|TRBV7-9
CASSLYQGPELDTQYF
TGTGCCAGCAGCTTATATCAGGGGCCCGAGCTAGATACGCAGTATTTT
>14|.|.|TRBJ2-7|TRBV6-1
CASSEVLSGHEQYF
TGTGCCAGCAGTGAAGTCTTGTCGGGTCACGAGCAGTACTTC
>15|.|.|TRBJ2-1|TRBV6-5
CASSYSKSLGHEQFF
TGTGCCAGCAGTTACTCAAAGAGCCTGGGGCATGAGCAGTTCTTC
>13|.|.|TRBJ1-2|TRBV11-2
CASSLTANYGYTF
TGTGCCAGCAGCTTGACAGCTAACTATGGCTACACCTTC
>15|TRBD2|.|TRBJ2-1|TRBV5-6
CASSYPGLGSHEQFF
TGTGCCAGCAGTTACCCGGGACTAGGTTCCCATGAGCAGTTCTTC
>14|.|.|TRBJ2-1|TRBV27
CASSSPWGYNEQFF
TGTGCCAGCAGCAGCCCTTGGGGATACAATGAGCAGTTCTTC
>15|.|.|TRBJ1-1|TRBV5-1
CASSLDLGMAAEAFF
TGCGCCAGCAGCTTGGACCTGGGTATGGCCGCTGAAGCTTTCTTT
>12|TRBD2|.|TRBJ2-5|TRBV7-9
CAGGDRLETQYF
TGTGCCGGGGGGGACCGCTTAGAGACCCAGTACTTC
>15|.|.|TRBJ2-7|TRBV6-6
CASSYSDLTLHEQYF
TGTGCCAGCAGTTACTCGGATTTAACCCTCCACGAGCAGTACTTC
>15|.|.|TRBJ1-5|TRBV28
CASRHQTGLGQPQHF
TGTGCCAGCAGGCATCAGACGGGTCTCGGTCAGCCCCAGCATTTT
>12|.|.|TRBJ2-2|TRBV2
CASSDGRGELFF
TGTGCCAGCAGTGATGGCCGCGGGGAGCTGTTTTTT
>17|TRBD2|.|TRBJ2-2|TRBV7-8
CASSLALAGAPPGELFF
TGTGCCAGCAGCTTAGCCCTAGCGGGAGCCCCACCCGGGGAGCTGTTTTTT
>14|TRBD2|.|TRBJ2-5|TRBV5-1
CASSLALAGETQYF
TGCGCCAGCAGCCTAGCACTAGCGGGGGAGACCCAGTACTTC
>15|TRBD2|.|TRBJ2-3|TRBV7-2
CASSLGAGVTDTQYF
TGTGCCAGCAGCTTAGGGGCGGGAGTCACAGATACGCAGTATTTT
>11|.|.|TRBJ2-7|TRBV6-5
CASSNSYEQYF
TGTGCCAGCAGTAATAGCTACGAGCAGTACTTC
>14|.|.|TRBJ1-1|TRBV28
CASSLKTGDTEAFF
TGTGCCAGCAGTTTAAAGACGGGCGATACTGAAGCTTTCTTT
>16|.|.|TRBJ2-7|TRBV5-1
CASSGRDGLTSYEQYF
TGCGCCAGCAGCGGGCGGGACGGGCTAACCTCCTACGAGCAGTACTTC
>15|.|.|TRBJ1-6|TRBV27
CASSPLRTGGSPLHF
TGTGCCAGCAGTCCCCTCCGGACGGGGGGTTCACCCCTCCACTTT
>13|.|.|TRBJ1-1|TRBV7-9
CASSLGGGTEAFF
TGTGCCAGCAGCTTAGGTGGGGGGACCGAAGCTTTCTTT
>15|.|.|TRBJ2-3|TRBV9
CASSVEAAGTDTQYF
TGTGCCAGCAGCGTAGAGGCGGCAGGCACAGATACGCAGTATTTT
>15|.|.|TRBJ2-5|TRBV2
CASSDWGAAQETQYF
TGTGCCAGCAGTGATTGGGGGGCCGCCCAAGAGACCCAGTACTTC
>15|TRBD1|.|TRBJ1-2|TRBV27
CASKGQGGLLDGYTF
TGTGCCAGCAAGGGACAGGGGGGCCTTTTGGATGGCTACACCTTC
>14|TRBD1|.|TRBJ2-3|TRBV19
CASSTGVWGDTQYF
TGTGCCAGCTCGACAGGGGTTTGGGGTGATACGCAGTATTTT
>18|TRBD1|.|TRBJ2-6|TRBV19
CASTIPGTGTSGANVLTF
TGTGCCAGTACCATCCCCGGGACAGGAACCTCTGGGGCCAACGTCCTGACTTTC
>16|.|.|TRBJ2-1|TRBV14
CASSLWESLWNNEQFF
TGTGCCAGCAGCCTATGGGAATCCCTCTGGAACAATGAGCAGTTCTTC
>15|.|few|TRBJ1-1|TRBV7-6
CASSPGRLGNTEAFF
TGTGCCAGCAGCCCAGGACGGCTAGGGAACACTGAAGCTTTCTTT
>13|.|.|TRBJ1-4|TRBV6-6
CASSYYTFEKLFF
TGTGCCAGCAGTTACTATACATTCGAAAAACTGTTTTTT
>15|.|.|TRBJ1-5|TRBV18
CASSPRDGLNQPQHF
TGTGCCAGCTCACCAAGGGACGGCCTAAATCAGCCCCAGCATTTT
>16|TRBD2|.|TRBJ2-5|TRBV7-9
CASSSRLAHTQETQYF
TGTGCCAGCAGCTCCCGACTAGCGCATACCCAAGAGACCCAGTACTTC
>17|.|once|TRBJ1-4|TRBV27
CASSFLPLGATNEKLFF
TGTGCCAGCAGTTTTCTCCCCTTAGGCGCAACTAATGAAAAACTGTTTTTT
>13|TRBD2|.|TRBJ2-7|TRBV27
CASSSSGGYEQYF
TGTGCCAGCAGTTCTAGCGGGGGCTACGAGCAGTACTTC
>16|.|.|TRBJ1-5|TRBV18
CASSPSPGGLAQPQHF
TGTGCCAGCTCACCAAGCCCGGGGGGGCTCGCTCAGCCCCAGCATTTT